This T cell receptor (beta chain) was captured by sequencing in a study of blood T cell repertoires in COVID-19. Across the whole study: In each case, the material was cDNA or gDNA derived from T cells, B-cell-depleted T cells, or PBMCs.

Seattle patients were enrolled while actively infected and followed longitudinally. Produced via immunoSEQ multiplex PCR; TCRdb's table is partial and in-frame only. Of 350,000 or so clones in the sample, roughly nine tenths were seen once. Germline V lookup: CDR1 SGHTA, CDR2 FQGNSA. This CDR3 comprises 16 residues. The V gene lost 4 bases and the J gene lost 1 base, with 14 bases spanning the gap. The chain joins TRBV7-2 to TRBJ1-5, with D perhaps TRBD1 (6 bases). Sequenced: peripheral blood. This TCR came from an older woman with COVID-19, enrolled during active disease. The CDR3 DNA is TGTGCCAGCAGCTCAGTCGGGACATTAAGCAATCAGCCCCAGCATTTT. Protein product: CASSSVGTLSNQPQHF.